The sequence of this TCR beta chain was determined in a study of blood T cell repertoires in COVID-19. This clone was found a few times. Method: immunoSEQ multiplex PCR; TCRdb's copy keeps in-frame clones and lacks some. The table has fewer than 200,000 clones, about four fifths seen once. CDR1 and CDR2 from the germline V gene are SQVTM and ANQGSEA. Trimming removed 4 bases from V and 1 base from J, with 7 bases in between. The CDR3 consists of 12 residues. The TCR originated in a woman aged 60-70 years with COVID-19, enrolled during active disease. The source material was peripheral blood. The chain is built from TRBV29-1 and TRBJ2-5; no firm D call. Here the CDR3 reads CSVVESQETQYF. CDR3 bases: TGCAGCGTTGTCGAGTCCCAAGAGACCCAGTACTTC.